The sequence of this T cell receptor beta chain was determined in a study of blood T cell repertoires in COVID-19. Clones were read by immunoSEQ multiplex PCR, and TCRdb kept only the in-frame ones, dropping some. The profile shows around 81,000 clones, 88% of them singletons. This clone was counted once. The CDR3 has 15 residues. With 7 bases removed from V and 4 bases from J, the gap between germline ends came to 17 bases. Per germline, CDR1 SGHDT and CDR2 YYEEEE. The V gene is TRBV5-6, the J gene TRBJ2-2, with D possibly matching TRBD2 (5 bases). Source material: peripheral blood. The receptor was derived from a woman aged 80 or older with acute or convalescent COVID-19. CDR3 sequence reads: CASQWGIGGTGELFF. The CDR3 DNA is TGTGCCAGCCAATGGGGAATAGGAGGCACCGGGGAGCTGTTTTTT.